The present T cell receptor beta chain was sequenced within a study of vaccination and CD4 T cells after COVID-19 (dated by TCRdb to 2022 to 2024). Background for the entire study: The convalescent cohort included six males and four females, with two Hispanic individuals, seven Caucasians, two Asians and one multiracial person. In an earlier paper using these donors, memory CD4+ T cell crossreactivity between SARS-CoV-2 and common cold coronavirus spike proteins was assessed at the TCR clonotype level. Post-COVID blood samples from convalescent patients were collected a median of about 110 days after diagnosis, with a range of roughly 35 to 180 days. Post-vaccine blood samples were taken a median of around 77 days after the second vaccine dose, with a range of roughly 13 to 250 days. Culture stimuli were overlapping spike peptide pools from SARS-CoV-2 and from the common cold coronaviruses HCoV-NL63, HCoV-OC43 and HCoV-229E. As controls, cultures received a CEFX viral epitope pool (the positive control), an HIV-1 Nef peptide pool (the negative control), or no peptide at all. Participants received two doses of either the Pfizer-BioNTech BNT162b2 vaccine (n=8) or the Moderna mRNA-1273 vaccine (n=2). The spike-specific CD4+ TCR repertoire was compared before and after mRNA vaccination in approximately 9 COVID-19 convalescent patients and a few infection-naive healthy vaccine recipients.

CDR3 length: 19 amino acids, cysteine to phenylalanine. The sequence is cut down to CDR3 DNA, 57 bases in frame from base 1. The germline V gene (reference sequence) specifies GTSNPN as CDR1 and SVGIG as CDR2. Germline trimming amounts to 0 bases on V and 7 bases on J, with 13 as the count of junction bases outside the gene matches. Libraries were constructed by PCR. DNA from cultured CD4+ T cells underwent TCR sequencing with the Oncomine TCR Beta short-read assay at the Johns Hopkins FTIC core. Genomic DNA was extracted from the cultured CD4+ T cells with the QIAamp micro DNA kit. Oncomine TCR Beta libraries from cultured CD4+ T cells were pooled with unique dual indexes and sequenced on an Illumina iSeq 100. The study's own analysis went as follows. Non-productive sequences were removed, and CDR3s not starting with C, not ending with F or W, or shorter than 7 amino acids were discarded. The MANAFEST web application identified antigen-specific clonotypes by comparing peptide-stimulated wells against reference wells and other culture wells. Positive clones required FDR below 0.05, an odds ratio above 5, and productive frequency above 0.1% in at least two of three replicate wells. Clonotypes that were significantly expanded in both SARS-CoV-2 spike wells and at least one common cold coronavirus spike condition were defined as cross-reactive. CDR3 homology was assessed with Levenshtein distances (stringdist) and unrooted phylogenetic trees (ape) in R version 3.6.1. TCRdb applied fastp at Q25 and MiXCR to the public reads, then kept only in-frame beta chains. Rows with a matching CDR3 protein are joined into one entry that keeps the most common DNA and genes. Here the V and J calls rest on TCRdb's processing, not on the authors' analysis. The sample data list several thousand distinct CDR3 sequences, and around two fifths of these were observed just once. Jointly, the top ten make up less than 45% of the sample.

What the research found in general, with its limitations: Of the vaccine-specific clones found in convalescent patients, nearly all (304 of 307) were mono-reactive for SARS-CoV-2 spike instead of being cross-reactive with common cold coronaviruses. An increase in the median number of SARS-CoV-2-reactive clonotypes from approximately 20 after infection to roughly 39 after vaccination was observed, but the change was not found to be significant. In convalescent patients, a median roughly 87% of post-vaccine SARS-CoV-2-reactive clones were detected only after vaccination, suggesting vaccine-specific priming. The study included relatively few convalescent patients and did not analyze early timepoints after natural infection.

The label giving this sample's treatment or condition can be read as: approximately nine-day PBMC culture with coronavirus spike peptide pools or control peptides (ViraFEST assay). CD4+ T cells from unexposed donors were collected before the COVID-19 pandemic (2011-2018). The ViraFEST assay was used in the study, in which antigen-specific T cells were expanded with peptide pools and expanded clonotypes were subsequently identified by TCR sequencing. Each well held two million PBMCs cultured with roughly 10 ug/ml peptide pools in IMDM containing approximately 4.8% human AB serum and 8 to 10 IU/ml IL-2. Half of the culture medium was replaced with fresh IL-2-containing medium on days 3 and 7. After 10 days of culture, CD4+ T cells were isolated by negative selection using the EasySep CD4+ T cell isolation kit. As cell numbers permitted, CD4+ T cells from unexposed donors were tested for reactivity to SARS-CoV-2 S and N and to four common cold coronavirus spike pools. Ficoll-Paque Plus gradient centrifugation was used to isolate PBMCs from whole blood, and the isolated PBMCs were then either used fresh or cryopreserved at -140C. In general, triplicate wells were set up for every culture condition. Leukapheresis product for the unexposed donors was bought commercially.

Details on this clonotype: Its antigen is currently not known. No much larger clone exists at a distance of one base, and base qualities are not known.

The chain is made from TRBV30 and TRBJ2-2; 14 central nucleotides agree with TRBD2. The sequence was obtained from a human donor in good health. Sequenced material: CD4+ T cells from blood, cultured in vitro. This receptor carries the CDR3 CAWSVLRTSGGLPSGELFF. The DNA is TGTGCCTGGAGTGTACTAAGGACTAGCGGGGGGCTCCCGAGCGGGGAGCTGTTTTTT.